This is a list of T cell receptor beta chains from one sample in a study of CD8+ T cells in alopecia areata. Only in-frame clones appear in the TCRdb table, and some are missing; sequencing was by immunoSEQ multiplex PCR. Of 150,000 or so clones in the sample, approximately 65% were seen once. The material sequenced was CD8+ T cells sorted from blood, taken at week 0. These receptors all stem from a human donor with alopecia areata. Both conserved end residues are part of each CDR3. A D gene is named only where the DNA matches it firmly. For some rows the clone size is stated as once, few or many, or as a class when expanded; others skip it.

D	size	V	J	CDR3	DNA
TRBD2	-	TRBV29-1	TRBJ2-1	CSVGRGGRDEQFF	TGCAGCGTTGGGCGGGGGGGCCGCGATGAGCAGTTCTTC
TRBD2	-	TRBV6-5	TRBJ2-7	CASSAGGPSYEQYF	TGTGCCAGCAGTGCGGGGGGGCCTTCCTACGAGCAGTACTTC
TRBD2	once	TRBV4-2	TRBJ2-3	CASSQEGLAEDTQYF	TGTGCCAGCAGCCAAGAGGGACTAGCGGAAGATACGCAGTATTTT
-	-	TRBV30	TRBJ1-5	CAWSNRASGQPQHF	TGTGCCTGGAGTAACAGGGCGAGTGGTCAGCCCCAGCATTTT
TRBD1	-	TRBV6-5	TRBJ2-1	CASSTGTEIYNEQFF	TGTGCCAGCAGCACGGGGACAGAAATCTACAATGAGCAGTTCTTC
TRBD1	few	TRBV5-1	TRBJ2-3	CATRTGDRGTDTQYF	TGCGCCACCCGCACCGGGGACAGGGGCACAGATACGCAGTATTTT
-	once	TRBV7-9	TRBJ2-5	CASSSPVGETQYF	TGTGCCAGCAGCTCCCCGGTTGGGGAGACCCAGTACTTC
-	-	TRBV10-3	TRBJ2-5	CAYPRGIQETQYF	TGTGCCTACCCCCGGGGGATCCAAGAGACCCAGTACTTC
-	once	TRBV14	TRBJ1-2	CASSQASRPGYTF	TGTGCCAGCAGTCAGGCTTCTCGGCCGGGCTACACCTTC
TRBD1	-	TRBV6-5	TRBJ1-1	CASSYSGTGTTEAFF	TGTGCCAGCAGTTACTCCGGGACAGGGACGACTGAAGCTTTCTTT
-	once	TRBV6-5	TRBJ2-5	CASSFPEQETQYF	TGTGCCAGCAGTTTTCCCGAGCAAGAGACCCAGTACTTC
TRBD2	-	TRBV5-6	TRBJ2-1	CASSFFRGGDNEQFF	TGTGCCAGCAGCTTCTTTCGCGGGGGGGACAATGAGCAGTTCTTC
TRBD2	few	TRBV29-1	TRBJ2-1	CSVEGYSGVTYNEQFF	TGCAGCGTTGAAGGGTATAGCGGGGTCACTTACAATGAGCAGTTCTTC
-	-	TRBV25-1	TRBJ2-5	CASRVGGTQYF	TGTGCCAGCAGGGTCGGTGGGACCCAGTACTTC
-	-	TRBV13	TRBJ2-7	CASSLGVLGQTTFYEQYF	TGTGCCAGCAGCTTAGGCGTCCTGGGGCAGACGACCTTCTACGAGCAGTACTTC
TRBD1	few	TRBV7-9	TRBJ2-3	CASSLAGQITDTQYF	TGTGCCAGCAGCTTAGCGGGACAGATCACAGATACGCAGTATTTT
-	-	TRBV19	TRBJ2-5	CASSIGGTEQETQYF	TGTGCCAGTAGTATAGGCGGGACTGAGCAAGAGACCCAGTACTTC
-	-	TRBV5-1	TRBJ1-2	CASSYGMGYTF	TGTGCCAGCAGCTACGGAATGGGCTACACCTTC
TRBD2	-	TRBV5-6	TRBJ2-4	CASSLAGAGGPKNIQYF	TGTGCCAGCAGCTTGGCCGGAGCGGGGGGGCCCAAAAACATTCAGTACTTC
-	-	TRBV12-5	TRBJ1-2	CASGLVSGDGYTF	TGTGCTAGTGGTTTGGTTTCAGGGGATGGCTACACCTTC
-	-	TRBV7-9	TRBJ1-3	CASSLARREGPGNTIYF	TGTGCCAGCAGCTTAGCGCGACGTGAAGGGCCAGGAAACACCATATATTTT
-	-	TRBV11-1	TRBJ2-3	CASSLADKASTDTQYF	TGTGCCAGCAGCTTAGCGGACAAGGCTTCCACAGATACGCAGTATTTT
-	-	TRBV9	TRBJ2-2	CASMGGTANTGELFF	TGTGCCAGCATGGGGGGGACAGCGAACACCGGGGAGCTGTTTTTT
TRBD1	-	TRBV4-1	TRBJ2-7	CASSQAGQGSYEQYF	TGCGCCAGCAGCCAAGCGGGACAGGGGAGCTACGAGCAGTACTTC
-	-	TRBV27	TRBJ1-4	CASSLSGGRVLGEKLFF	TGTGCCAGCAGTTTATCTGGGGGCAGGGTACTCGGTGAAAAACTGTTTTTT
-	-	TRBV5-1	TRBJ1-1	CASSPSGDNTEAFF	TGCGCCAGCAGCCCCTCAGGGGATAACACTGAAGCTTTCTTT